This is a list of T cell receptor beta chains from one sample in a study of molecular identifiers for immune sequencing clone quantification. A single record per CDR3 protein comes from TCRdb applying MiXCR to the PCR reads. The repertoire has 460,000 or so distinct CDR3 sequences, about a fifth of them found once; the top ten carry 0.7% to 1%. Sequenced: naive CD8+ T cells from blood, with Jurkat cell RNA spiked in. The source of these receptors is a human donor in good health. Some libraries in this study had Jurkat cell RNA spiked in. The CDR3 runs from the conserved cysteine through the conserved F or W. A D gene is named only where the DNA matches it firmly. Some rows have no size entry. The others give once, few or many, or a class for an expanded clone.

v_gene	abundance	d_gene	j_gene	CDR3nt	CDR3aa
TRBV13	NA	NA	TRBJ1-4	TGTGCCAGCAGCTTCCGGGGGTACGAAAAACTGTTTTTT	CASSFRGYEKLFF
TRBV5-4	many	TRBD2	TRBJ2-3	TGTGCCAGCAGCTTGACTAGCGGGGCAGATACGCAGTATTTT	CASSLTSGADTQYF
TRBV11-2	NA	TRBD2	TRBJ2-3	TGTGCCAGCAGCTCGGGGGTAGCGGGGACAGATACGCAGTATTTT	CASSSGVAGTDTQYF
TRBV2	few	TRBD2	TRBJ2-7	TGTGCCAGCAGTGTGGCTAGCGGGGGCCAATACGAGCAGTACTTC	CASSVASGGQYEQYF
TRBV6-2/TRBV6-3	many	NA	TRBJ1-5	TGTGCCAGCAGCCCGGGACACACCAGTTATCAGCCCCAGCATTTT	CASSPGHTSYQPQHF
TRBV7-8	once	NA	TRBJ2-7	TGTGCCACCGGTGCGAGGGGGAGGTACGAGCAGTACTTC	CATGARGRYEQYF
TRBV9	many	NA	TRBJ1-1	TGTGCCAGCAGCGATTCGAGCACTGAAGCTTTCTTT	CASSDSSTEAFF
TRBV29-1	many	NA	TRBJ1-2	TGCAGCGTTGAAGTGGCACAGTTTAACTATGGCTACACCTTC	CSVEVAQFNYGYTF
TRBV5-6	NA	NA	TRBJ1-3	TGTGCCAGCAGAAATACGGGGCCAATCTCTGGAAACACCATATATTTT	CASRNTGPISGNTIYF
TRBV5-6	few	NA	TRBJ1-5	TGTGCCAGCAGCTCCACAACAGGGAAGCAGCCCCAGCATTTT	CASSSTTGKQPQHF
TRBV7-8	many	NA	TRBJ2-3	TGTGCCAGCAGCTTAGATTCCGGAAATACGCAGTATTTT	CASSLDSGNTQYF
TRBV6-6	many	NA	TRBJ2-7	TGTGCCAGCAGTTACTCGGGGTCCGGGGCCTACGAGCAGTACTTC	CASSYSGSGAYEQYF
TRBV28	many	NA	TRBJ2-3	TGTGCCAGCAGTCCCCCTTCCACAATTTTCGGAACAGATACGCAGTATTTT	CASSPPSTIFGTDTQYF
TRBV9	NA	NA	TRBJ2-2	TGTGCCAGCAGCGTAGCGGGACCGACGGAGCTGTTTTTT	CASSVAGPTELFF
TRBV6-1	NA	NA	TRBJ2-4	TGTGCCAGCAGTGAATCGGGCAGGGTCAACAGTCTAGCCAAAAACATTCAGTACTTC	CASSESGRVNSLAKNIQYF
TRBV6-6	many	NA	TRBJ1-1	TGTGCCAGCAGTTTGGAGGCCGTAGGGACTGAAGCTTTCTTT	CASSLEAVGTEAFF
TRBV6-2/TRBV6-3	NA	TRBD2	TRBJ2-7	TGTGCCAGCAGTGTTCTAGCGGGAAACGAGCAGTACTTC	CASSVLAGNEQYF
TRBV28	many	NA	TRBJ2-5	TGTGCCAGCAGTTTCCGACAGCCTCAAGAGACCCAGTACTTC	CASSFRQPQETQYF
TRBV5-6	many	NA	TRBJ2-7	TGTGCCAGCAGCTTGGTCCGCGCGGCCTACGAGCAGTACTTC	CASSLVRAAYEQYF
TRBV7-9	NA	NA	TRBJ1-2	TGTGCCAGCAGCTCGAGTCTGAACTATGGCTACACCTTC	CASSSSLNYGYTF
TRBV4-1	NA	NA	TRBJ1-2	TGCGCCAGCAGCCAGGGCCGACAGGCTATTGGCTACACCTTC	CASSQGRQAIGYTF
TRBV7-3	few	TRBD1	TRBJ2-5	TGTGCCAGCAGCCCGCCATCACTACAGGGGATGGGCGAGACCCAGTACTTC	CASSPPSLQGMGETQYF
TRBV7-9	NA	TRBD1	TRBJ2-7	TGTGCCAACAGCCCGGGACAGCAATACGAGCAGTACTTC	CANSPGQQYEQYF
TRBV6-2/TRBV6-3	many	NA	TRBJ1-5	TGTGCCAGCAGTTACTCAGCCCCCAATCAGCCCCAGCATTTT	CASSYSAPNQPQHF
TRBV4-1	many	NA	TRBJ1-5	TGCGCCAGCAGCCAAGAGGAGGTTATTAGCAATCAGCCCCAGCATTTT	CASSQEEVISNQPQHF
TRBV4-3	many	NA	TRBJ2-3	TGCGCCAGCAGCCAAGAGGGCAGGGGACCAGATACGCAGTATTTT	CASSQEGRGPDTQYF
TRBV30	many	NA	TRBJ1-1	TGTGCCTGGAGTGTCAGACCAAACACTGAAGCTTTCTTT	CAWSVRPNTEAFF
TRBV4-3	many	TRBD1	TRBJ2-7	TGCGCCAGCAGCCAAGGGGGACAGGGGCCCTACGAGCAGTACTTC	CASSQGGQGPYEQYF
TRBV29-1	NA	NA	TRBJ2-1	TGCAGCTTCCTATCGGCGGGGTACAATGAGCAGTCCTTC	CSFLSAGYNEQSF
TRBV2	NA	TRBD1	TRBJ2-1	TGTGCCAGCAGTGAAGGGGACAGTTACAATGAGCAGTTCTTC	CASSEGDSYNEQFF
TRBV28	many	NA	TRBJ2-6	TGTGCCAGCGGGTTAGCACTAGCCGCAGGGAACTCTGGGGCCAACGTCCTGACTTTC	CASGLALAAGNSGANVLTF
TRBV9	few	TRBD1	TRBJ1-1	TGTGCCAGCAGCCCCCGCCCCGGGACAGCGAACACTGAAGCTTTCTTT	CASSPRPGTANTEAFF
TRBV4-3	many	TRBD2	TRBJ2-3	TGCGCCAGCAGCCATACAGCGGGGGTTACAGATACGCAGTATTTT	CASSHTAGVTDTQYF
TRBV20-1	many	NA	TRBJ2-3	TGCAGTGCTAGAGATATCTTCACAGATACGCAGTATTTT	CSARDIFTDTQYF
TRBV14	many	NA	TRBJ2-5	TGTGCCAGCAGCCCGGACTTGCAAGAGACCCAGTACTTC	CASSPDLQETQYF
TRBV7-9	few	TRBD1	TRBJ2-7	TGTGCCAGCAGCTGGATTCCGGGACAGGGGACGGGGGAGCAGTACTTC	CASSWIPGQGTGEQYF
TRBV29-1	few	NA	TRBJ2-1	TGCAGCGTTGAAGGGGGGTTCTACAATGAGCAGTTCTTC	CSVEGGFYNEQFF
TRBV29-1	NA	TRBD2	TRBJ2-3	TGCAGCGTCCAAACTAGCGGGAGCTCAGATACGCAGTATTTT	CSVQTSGSSDTQYF
TRBV4-3	NA	NA	TRBJ1-6	TGCGCCAGCGGCCAAGATTCCCTCAGGGTATCTTCACCCCTCCACTTT	CASGQDSLRVSSPLHF
TRBV25-1	few	NA	TRBJ1-6	TGTGCCAGCAGTGACGTAGTTTCCAATGAGATCCACTTT	CASSDVVSNEIHF
TRBV4-3	NA	NA	TRBJ2-1	TGCGCCAGAAGCCAAGATTCGAGCGGGCCATCCGGGGATGAGCAGTTCTTC	CARSQDSSGPSGDEQFF
TRBV27	many	NA	TRBJ1-1	TGTGCCAGCAGTCCGGGACGGAGTACTGAAGCTTTCTTT	CASSPGRSTEAFF
TRBV2	many	NA	TRBJ2-1	TGTGCCAGCACCCGCAACCCGGCTGAGCAGTTCTTC	CASTRNPAEQFF
TRBV12-3/TRBV12-4	few	TRBD1	TRBJ1-6	TGTGCCAGCAGAATTTTCTTAAGGGGGCCGTCACCCCTCCACTTT	CASRIFLRGPSPLHF
TRBV7-9	many	NA	TRBJ1-1	TGTGCCAGCAGCTCTGTGGTTTTTGAAGCTTTCTTT	CASSSVVFEAFF
TRBV6-2/TRBV6-3	many	NA	TRBJ1-5	TGTGCCAGCAGTTACTCGGAAACGTATAGCAATCAGCCCCAGCATTTT	CASSYSETYSNQPQHF
TRBV12-3/TRBV12-4	few	TRBD2	TRBJ2-7	TGTGCCAGCAGTTTAGGAAGACTAGCGGTAGCCTCCTACGAGCAGTACTTC	CASSLGRLAVASYEQYF
TRBV28	NA	NA	TRBJ2-7	TGTGCCAGCAGTTTTGTATCCTACGAGCAGTGCTTC	CASSFVSYEQCF
TRBV28	many	NA	TRBJ2-7	TGTGCCAGCAGTTTCGGGGGAGGACCTTACGAGCAGTACTTC	CASSFGGGPYEQYF
TRBV19	few	TRBD1	TRBJ2-7	TGTGCCAGTTCCGCCGGGACAGTGTACTACGAGCAGTACTTC	CASSAGTVYYEQYF
TRBV9	NA	NA	TRBJ2-7	TGTGCCAGCAGCGTCGGAGGTCAGGCCGTCTACGAGCAGTACTTC	CASSVGGQAVYEQYF
TRBV6-5	NA	NA	TRBJ1-4	TGTGCCAGCAGTGCGCTATACCGGGGGTCAACTAATGAAAAACTGTTTTTT	CASSALYRGSTNEKLFF
TRBV5-5	many	NA	TRBJ2-3	TGTGCCAGCAGCTTGTGGGACACCAGCACAGATACGCAGTATTTT	CASSLWDTSTDTQYF
TRBV20-1	few	NA	TRBJ1-1	TGCAGTGCTAGAAGGGTAGGGGAGGGGGTCGAGGCTTTCTTT	CSARRVGEGVEAFF
TRBV30	many	NA	TRBJ2-3	TGTGCCTGGAGTTTGGGTCACGGGGGAGATACGCAGTATTTT	CAWSLGHGGDTQYF
TRBV11-2	few	NA	TRBJ1-1	TGTGCCAGCACCTTTAGTGGGAGGGGTACGACTGAAGCTTTCTTT	CASTFSGRGTTEAFF
TRBV24-1	few	NA	TRBJ2-5	TGTGCCACCAGTGATGCGGGGACCGAAGAGACCCAGTACTTC	CATSDAGTEETQYF
TRBV4-3	few	NA	TRBJ2-3	TGCGCCAGCAGTGCAAGGGGGGACCTCACAGATACGCAGTATTTT	CASSARGDLTDTQYF
TRBV23-1	few	TRBD2	TRBJ2-1	TGCGCCAGCAGTCAATTTGTAGCGGGGGGCAACAATGAGCAGTTCTTC	CASSQFVAGGNNEQFF
TRBV20-1	many	TRBD2	TRBJ2-3	TGCAGTGCTAGACCTATTAGCGGGAATAAACTCACAGATACGCAGTATTTT	CSARPISGNKLTDTQYF